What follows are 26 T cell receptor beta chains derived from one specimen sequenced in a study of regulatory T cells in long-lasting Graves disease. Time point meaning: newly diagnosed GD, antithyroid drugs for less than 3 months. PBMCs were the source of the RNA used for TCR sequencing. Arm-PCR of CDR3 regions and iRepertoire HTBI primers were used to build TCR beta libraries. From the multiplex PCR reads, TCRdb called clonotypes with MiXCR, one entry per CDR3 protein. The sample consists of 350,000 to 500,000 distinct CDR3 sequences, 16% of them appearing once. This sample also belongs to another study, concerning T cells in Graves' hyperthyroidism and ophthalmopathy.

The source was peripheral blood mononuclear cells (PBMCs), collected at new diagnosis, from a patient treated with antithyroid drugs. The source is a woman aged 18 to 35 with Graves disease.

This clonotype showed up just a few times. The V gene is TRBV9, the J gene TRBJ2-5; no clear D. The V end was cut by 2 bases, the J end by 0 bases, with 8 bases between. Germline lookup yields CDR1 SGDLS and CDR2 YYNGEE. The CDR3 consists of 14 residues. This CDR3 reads CASSVSTYQETQYF. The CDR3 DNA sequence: TGTGCCAGCAGCGTTTCCACCTACCAAGAGACCCAGTACTTC.

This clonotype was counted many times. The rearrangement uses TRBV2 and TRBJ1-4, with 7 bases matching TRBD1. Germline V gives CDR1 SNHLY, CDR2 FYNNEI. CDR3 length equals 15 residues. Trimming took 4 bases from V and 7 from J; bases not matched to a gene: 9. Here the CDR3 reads CASSAETGRGEKLFF. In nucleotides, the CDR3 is TGTGCCAGCAGTGCGGAGACAGGGAGAGGTGAAAAACTGTTTTTT.

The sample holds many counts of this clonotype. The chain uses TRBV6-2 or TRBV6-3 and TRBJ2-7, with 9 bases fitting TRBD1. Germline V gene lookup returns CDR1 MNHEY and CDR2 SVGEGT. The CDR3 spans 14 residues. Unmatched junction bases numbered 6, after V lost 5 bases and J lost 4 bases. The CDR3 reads CASSDLDRGYEQYF. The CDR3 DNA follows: TGTGCCAGCAGTGACCTTGACAGGGGGTACGAGCAGTACTTC.

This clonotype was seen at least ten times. The CDR3 DNA sequence: TGTGCCAGCAGCGAGAGGTCAACTAATGAAAAACTGTTTTTT. Protein: CASSERSTNEKLFF. The rearrangement joins TRBV7-2 to TRBJ1-4; D gene uncertain. The CDR3 spans 14 residues. Per germline, CDR1 SGHTA and CDR2 FQGNSA. Trimming took off 5 bases at V and 0 bases at J, with 7 bases between the two ends.

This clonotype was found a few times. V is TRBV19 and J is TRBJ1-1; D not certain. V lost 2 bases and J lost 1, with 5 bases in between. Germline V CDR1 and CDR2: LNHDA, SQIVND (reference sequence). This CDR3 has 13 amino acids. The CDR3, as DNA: TGTGCCAGTAGTATAATCGAGAACACTGAAGCTTTCTTT. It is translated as CASSIIENTEAFF.

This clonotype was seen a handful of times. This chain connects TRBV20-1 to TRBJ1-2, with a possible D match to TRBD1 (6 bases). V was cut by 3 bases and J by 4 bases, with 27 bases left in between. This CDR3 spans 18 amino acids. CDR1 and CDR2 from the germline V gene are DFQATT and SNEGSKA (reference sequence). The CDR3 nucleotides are TGCAGTGCTAGGGGTAGGGAGGGACACCTACACGGCGCCTATGGCTACACCTTC. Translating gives CSARGREGHLHGAYGYTF.

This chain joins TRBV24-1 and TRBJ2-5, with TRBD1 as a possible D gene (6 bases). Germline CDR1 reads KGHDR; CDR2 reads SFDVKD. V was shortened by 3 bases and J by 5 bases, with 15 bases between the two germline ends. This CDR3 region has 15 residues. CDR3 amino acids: CATSDSGRGPETQYF. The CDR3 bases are TGTGCCACCAGTGATAGTGGCAGGGGCCCGGAGACCCAGTACTTC.

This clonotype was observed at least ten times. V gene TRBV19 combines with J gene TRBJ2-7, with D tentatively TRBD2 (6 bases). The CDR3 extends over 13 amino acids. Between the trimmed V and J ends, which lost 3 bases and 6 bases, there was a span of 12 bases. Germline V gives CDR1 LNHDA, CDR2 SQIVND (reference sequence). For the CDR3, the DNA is TGTGCCAGTAGTATTCTTCGGGAGTCCGAGCAGTACTTC. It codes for CASSILRESEQYF.

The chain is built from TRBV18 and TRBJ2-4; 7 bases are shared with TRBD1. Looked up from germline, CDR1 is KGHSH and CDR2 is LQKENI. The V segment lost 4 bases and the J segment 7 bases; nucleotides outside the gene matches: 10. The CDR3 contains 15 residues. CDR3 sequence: CASSRDSSLGNIQYF. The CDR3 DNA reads TGTGCCAGCTCACGGGACAGCTCCCTCGGGAACATTCAGTACTTC.

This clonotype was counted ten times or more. CDR3 protein: CASSRTGGPRHNEQFF. The CDR3 nucleotides are TGTGCCAGCAGCCGTACGGGAGGGCCTAGACACAATGAGCAGTTCTTC. This chain links TRBV7-2 with TRBJ2-1; 8 positions match TRBD2. The V gene end was trimmed by 5 bases and the J gene end by 5 bases; junction bases not matched to a gene: 11. Germline CDR1 is SGHTA and CDR2 is FQGNSA. The CDR3 spans 16 residues.

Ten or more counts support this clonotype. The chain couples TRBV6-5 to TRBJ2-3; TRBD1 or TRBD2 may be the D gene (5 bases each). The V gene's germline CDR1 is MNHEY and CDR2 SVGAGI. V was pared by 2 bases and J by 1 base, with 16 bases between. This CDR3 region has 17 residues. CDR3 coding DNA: TGTGCCAGCAGTTACGGGACCTCCAATCTGGGCACAGATACGCAGTATTTT. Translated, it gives CASSYGTSNLGTDTQYF.

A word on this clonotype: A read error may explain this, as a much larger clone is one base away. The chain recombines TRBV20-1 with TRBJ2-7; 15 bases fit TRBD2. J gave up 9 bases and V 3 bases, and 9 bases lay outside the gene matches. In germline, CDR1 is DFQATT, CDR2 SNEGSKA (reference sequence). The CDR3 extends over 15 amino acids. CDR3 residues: CSASKGLAGGNGQYF. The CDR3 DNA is TGCAGTGCTAGTAAGGGACTAGCGGGAGGCAACGGGCAGTACTTC.

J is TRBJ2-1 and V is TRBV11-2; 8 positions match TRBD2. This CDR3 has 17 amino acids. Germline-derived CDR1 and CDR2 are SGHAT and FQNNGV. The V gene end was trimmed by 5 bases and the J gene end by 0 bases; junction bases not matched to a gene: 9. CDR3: CASSPVLAVSSYNEQFF. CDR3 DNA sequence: TGTGCCAGCAGCCCAGTACTAGCGGTGAGCTCCTACAATGAGCAGTTCTTC.

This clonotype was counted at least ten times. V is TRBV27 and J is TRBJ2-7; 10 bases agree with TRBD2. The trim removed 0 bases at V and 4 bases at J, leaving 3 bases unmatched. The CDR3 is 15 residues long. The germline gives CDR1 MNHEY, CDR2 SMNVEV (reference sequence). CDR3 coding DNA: TGTGCCAGCAGTTTATCTAGCGGGAGGAGTTACGAGCAGTACTTC. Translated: CASSLSSGRSYEQYF.

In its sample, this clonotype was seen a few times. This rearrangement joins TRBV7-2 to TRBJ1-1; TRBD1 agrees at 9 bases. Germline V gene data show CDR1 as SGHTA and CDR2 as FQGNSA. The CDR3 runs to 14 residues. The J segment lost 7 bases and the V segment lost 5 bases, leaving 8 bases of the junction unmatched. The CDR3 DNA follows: TGTGCCAGCAGCCCTTCCGGGACAGGGCGTGAAGCTTTCTTT. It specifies CASSPSGTGREAFF.

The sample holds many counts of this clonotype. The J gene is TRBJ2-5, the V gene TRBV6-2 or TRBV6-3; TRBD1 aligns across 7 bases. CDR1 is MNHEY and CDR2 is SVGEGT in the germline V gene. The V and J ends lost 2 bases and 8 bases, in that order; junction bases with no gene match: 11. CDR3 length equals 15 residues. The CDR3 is CASSYVGTAQGTQYF. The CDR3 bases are TGTGCCAGCAGTTACGTGGGGACAGCCCAAGGAACCCAGTACTTC.

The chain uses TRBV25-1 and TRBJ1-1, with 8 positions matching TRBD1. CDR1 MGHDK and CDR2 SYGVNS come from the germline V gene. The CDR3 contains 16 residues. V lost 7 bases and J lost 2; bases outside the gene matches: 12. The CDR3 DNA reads TGTGCCAGCACCACCACCGCCAGGGGGCTTAACACTGAAGCTTTCTTT. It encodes CASTTTARGLNTEAFF.

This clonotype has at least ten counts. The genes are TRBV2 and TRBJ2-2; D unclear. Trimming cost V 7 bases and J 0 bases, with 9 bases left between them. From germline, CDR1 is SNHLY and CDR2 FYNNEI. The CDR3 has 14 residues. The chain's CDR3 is CASKGNANTGELFF. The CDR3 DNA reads TGTGCCAGCAAGGGAAACGCGAACACCGGGGAGCTGTTTTTT.

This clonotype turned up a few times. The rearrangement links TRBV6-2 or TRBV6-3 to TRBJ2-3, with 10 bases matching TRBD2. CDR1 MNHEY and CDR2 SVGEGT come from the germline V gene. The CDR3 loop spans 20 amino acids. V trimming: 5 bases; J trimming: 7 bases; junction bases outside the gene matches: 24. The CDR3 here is CASSEDLAGVPVDIPNTQYF. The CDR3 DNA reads TGTGCCAGCAGTGAAGATCTAGCGGGAGTTCCTGTCGATATTCCAAATACGCAGTATTTT.

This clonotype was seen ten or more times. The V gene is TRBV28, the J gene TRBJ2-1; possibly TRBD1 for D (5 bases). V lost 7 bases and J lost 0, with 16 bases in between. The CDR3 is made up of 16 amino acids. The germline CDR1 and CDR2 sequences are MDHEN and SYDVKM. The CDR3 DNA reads TGTGCCAGCACCCCTAGACAGCTTAGCTCCTACAATGAGCAGTTCTTC. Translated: CASTPRQLSSYNEQFF.

The CDR3 DNA is TGTGCCAGCGGTAAAGATCAGCACAGGGGTGAAGATACGCAGTATTTT. It codes for CASGKDQHRGEDTQYF. The chain recombines TRBV28 with TRBJ2-3, with 7 nucleotides matching TRBD1. The CDR3 has 16 residues. Germline CDR1 and CDR2: MDHEN and SYDVKM. Trimming cost V 8 bases and J 5 bases; bases outside gene matches: 16.

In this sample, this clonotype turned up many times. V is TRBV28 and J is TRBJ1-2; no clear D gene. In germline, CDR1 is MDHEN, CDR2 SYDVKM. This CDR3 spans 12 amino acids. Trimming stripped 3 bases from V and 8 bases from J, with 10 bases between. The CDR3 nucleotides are TGTGCCAGCAGTTTTAACCACCGGGGCTACACCTTC. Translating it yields CASSFNHRGYTF.

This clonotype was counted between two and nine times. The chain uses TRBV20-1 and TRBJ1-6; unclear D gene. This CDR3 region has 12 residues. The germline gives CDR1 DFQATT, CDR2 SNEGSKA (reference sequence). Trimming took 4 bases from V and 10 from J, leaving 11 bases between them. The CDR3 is CSATPHNSPLHF. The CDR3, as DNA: TGCAGTGCTACCCCTCACAACTCACCCCTCCACTTT.

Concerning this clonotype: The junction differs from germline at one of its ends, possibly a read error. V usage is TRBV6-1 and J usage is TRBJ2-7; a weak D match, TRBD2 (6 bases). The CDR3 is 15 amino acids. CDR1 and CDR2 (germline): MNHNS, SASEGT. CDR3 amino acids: CASIYGGASSSEQYF. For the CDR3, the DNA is TGTGCCAGCATCTACGGGGGAGCTAGCTCCTCCGAGCAGTACTTC.

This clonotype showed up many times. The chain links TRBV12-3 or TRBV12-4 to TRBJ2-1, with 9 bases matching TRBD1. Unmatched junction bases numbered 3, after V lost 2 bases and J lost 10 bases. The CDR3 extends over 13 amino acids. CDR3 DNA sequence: TGTGCCAGCAGTTTAAGACAGGGGGGGGAGCAGTTCTTC. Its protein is CASSLRQGGEQFF.

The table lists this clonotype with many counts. The CDR3 sequence is CATSDPGLQNNEQFF. Written as DNA, the CDR3 is TGTGCCACCAGTGATCCTGGACTACAAAACAATGAGCAGTTCTTC. The V gene is TRBV24-1, the J gene TRBJ2-1, with a tentative D call TRBD2 (6 bases). The CDR3 spans 15 residues. Trimming shortened V by 3 bases and J by 5 bases, and 13 bases separated the two germline ends. Germline CDR1 and CDR2: KGHDR and SFDVKD.